What follows are 3 T cell receptor beta chains derived from one specimen sequenced in a study of cytomegalovirus exposure and HLA in healthy donors. PCR was performed using 60 Vbeta and 13 Jbeta primers. TCRdb's copy holds only in-frame clones and misses some; the assay was immunoSEQ multiplex PCR. The sample carries 60,000 to 70,000 clones, 65% to 75% recorded once. The sequenced sample consisted of PBMCs. Receptors originate from a man in his forties or fifties in good health and CMV-seropositive.

The chain has TRBV30 and TRBJ1-5; a possible D gene is TRBD1 (5 bases). This CDR3 has 13 residues. Trimming took 3 bases from V and 0 from J, leaving 6 bases between them. The V gene's germline CDR1 is GTSNPN and CDR2 SVGIG (reference sequence). Here the CDR3 reads CAWSDSSNQPQHF. CDR3 bases: TGTGCCTGGAGCGACAGTAGCAATCAGCCCCAGCATTTT.

This clone has a single count. The V and J genes are TRBV5-1 and TRBJ2-7; possible D gene TRBD2, 6 bases. Germline V lookup: CDR1 SGHRS, CDR2 YFSETQ. V was pared by 1 base and J by 2 bases, with 16 bases between. This CDR3 is 16 amino acids long. This CDR3 is CASSLLTGTGPYEQYF. For the CDR3, the DNA is TGCGCCAGCAGCTTGTTAACCGGGACTGGTCCCTACGAGCAGTACTTC.

The V call is TRBV11-2, the J call TRBJ2-1; D might be TRBD2 (6 bases). The germline CDR1 and CDR2 sequences are SGHAT and FQNNGV. V was pared by 6 bases and J by 0 bases, with 9 bases between. There are 14 residues in the CDR3. The CDR3 loop is CASRPTSSYNEQFF. In DNA, the CDR3 is TGTGCCAGCAGACCGACTAGCTCCTACAATGAGCAGTTCTTC. The entire variable domain, with the rest obtained from reference TRBV11-2 and TRBJ2-1, is as follows: EAGVAQSPRYKIIEKRQSVAFWCNPISGHATLYWYQQILGQGPKLLIQFQNNGVVDDSQLPKDRFSAERLKGVDSTLKIQPAKLEDSAVYLCASRPTSSYNEQFFGPGTRLTVL.